The 32 T cell receptor beta chains in this list originate from one sample, sequenced in a study of breast tumors, draining lymph nodes, adjacent tissues. One entry per CDR3 protein results from TCRdb running MiXCR on the multiplex PCR reads. The sample consists of about 130,000 distinct CDR3 sequences, 20% to 25% of them appearing once. Breast cancer patients provided tissue from their axillary draining lymph nodes. Sequenced: axillary lymph node tissue. The receptor set was obtained from a female donor with breast cancer. Some clones in this sample may be carry-over from other donors' samples.

This clonotype was recorded at least ten times. The V and J genes are TRBV4-1 and TRBJ2-2; D unresolved. This CDR3 has 17 amino acids. The germline V gene encodes CDR1 MGHRA and CDR2 YSYEKL. V was trimmed by 1 base and J by 0 bases, leaving 12 bases between them. CDR3 sequence (DNA): TGCGCCAGCAGCCAAGTAAAAGGGAACGCGAACACCGGGGAGCTGTTTTTT. It codes for CASSQVKGNANTGELFF.

In this sample, this clonotype turned up many times. The CDR3 coding sequence is TGTGCCAGCAGTGAAAGGAAACCCAGGAATGAAAAACTGTTTTTT. Protein sequence: CASSERKPRNEKLFF. The chain uses TRBV2 and TRBJ1-4, with unresolved D. Germline V lookup: CDR1 SNHLY, CDR2 FYNNEI. V was clipped by 2 bases and J by 5 bases, with 12 bases between them. This CDR3 has 15 amino acids.

About this clonotype itself: A clone one base away is much larger, so this may be a read error. The chain joins TRBV6-5 to TRBJ2-2, with a possible D match to TRBD1 (6 bases). The CDR3 is 15 residues long. Trimming cost V 4 bases and J 4 bases, with 13 bases left between them. The germline V gene encodes CDR1 MNHEY and CDR2 SVGAGI. The CDR3 here is CASSSFDRLTGELFF. In nucleotides, the CDR3 is TGTGCCAGCAGTTCCTTCGACAGGCTCACCGGGGAGCTGTTTTTT.

Of note for this clonotype: A read error is possible here, since a much larger clone lies one base away. The gene calls are TRBV3-1 and TRBJ2-7; D perhaps matches TRBD2 (6 bases). V shed 1 base and J shed 6 bases, with 16 bases lying between them. From germline, CDR1 is LGHDT and CDR2 YNNKEL (reference sequence). This CDR3 is 15 amino acids long. The CDR3 region has the DNA TGTGCCAGCAGCCAAGGGGGAACTAGCAAGTCCGAGCAGTACTTC. Translation gives CASSQGGTSKSEQYF.

At least ten counts were recorded for this clonotype. V gene TRBV7-2 combines with J gene TRBJ1-2, with TRBD1 as a possible D gene (5 bases). CDR1 and CDR2 (germline): SGHTA, FQGNSA. This CDR3 is 15 amino acids long. With 6 bases removed from V and 8 bases from J, the gap between germline ends came to 22 bases. CDR3 bases: TGTGCCAGCAGTTTAATGGGGACGACTATCGGGGGCTACACCTTC. Amino acid sequence: CASSLMGTTIGGYTF.

This clonotype has a count of ten or more. The chain carries TRBV6-6 and TRBJ2-7, with 7 nucleotides matching TRBD2. V lost 0 bases, J lost 5 bases, and 7 bases stayed unmatched. Looked up from germline, CDR1 is MNHNY and CDR2 is SVGAGI (reference sequence). CDR3 length: 15 residues. The CDR3 DNA reads as TGTGCCAGCAGTTACTCTGGCGGGAGAGCCCACGAGCAGTACTTC. Translated, it gives CASSYSGGRAHEQYF.

The chain joins TRBV28 to TRBJ2-1, with 10 bases that match TRBD2. CDR3 length equals 16 residues. With V trimmed by 5 bases and J by 3 bases, 7 bases remained unmatched. Germline assignment: CDR1 MDHEN and CDR2 SYDVKM. The CDR3: CASSLRTSGIYNEQFF. The CDR3 DNA sequence: TGTGCCAGCAGTCTCCGGACTAGCGGTATCTACAATGAGCAGTTCTTC.

This clonotype was found a few times. J is TRBJ2-2 and V is TRBV5-1; TRBD1 aligns across 9 bases. V gave up 3 bases and J gave up 7 bases; unmatched junction bases: 4. The V gene's germline CDR1 is SGHRS and CDR2 YFSETQ. The CDR3 covers 14 residues. This CDR3 is CASSWTGASGELFF. In DNA, the CDR3 is TGCGCCAGCAGCTGGACAGGGGCGAGCGGGGAGCTGTTTTTT.

This clonotype has at least ten counts. This chain joins TRBV14 and TRBJ1-6, with D possibly being TRBD1 (6 bases). Germline V gene data show CDR1 as SGHDN and CDR2 as FVKESK. CDR3 length: 14 amino acids. The V and J ends lost 4 bases and 6 bases respectively, with 10 bases between them. Written as DNA, the CDR3 is TGTGCCAGCAGCCTCTGGACAGTTAATTCACCCCTCCACTTT. Translated: CASSLWTVNSPLHF.

This clonotype has a count of ten or more. The V and J genes are TRBV19 and TRBJ2-7; D unclear. The CDR3 sequence is 14 residues long. Per the germline V gene, CDR1 is LNHDA and CDR2 is SQIVND (reference sequence). The V and J ends lost 1 base and 0 bases respectively, with 7 bases between them. Here the CDR3 DNA reads TGTGCCAGTAGTATAGTGGGCAACTCCTACGAGCAGTACTTC. Protein sequence: CASSIVGNSYEQYF. The whole variable domain, filled in from reference TRBV19 and TRBJ2-7, reads DGGITQSPKYLFRKEGQNVTLSCEQNLNHDAMYWYRQDPGQGLRLIYYSQIVNDFQKGDIAEGYSVSREKKESFPLTVTSAQKNPTAFYLCASSIVGNSYEQYFGPGTRLTVT.

This clonotype was counted ten times or more. The chain links TRBV3-1 to TRBJ1-5; no firm D call. The V gene's germline CDR1 is LGHDT and CDR2 YNNKEL (reference sequence). The length of the CDR3 is 14 residues. Between the trimmed V and J ends, which lost 2 bases and 2 bases, there was a span of 7 bases. For the CDR3, the DNA is TGTGCCAGCAGCCAAAGGCTTGGCAATCAGCCCCAGCATTTT. Translating it yields CASSQRLGNQPQHF.

The V call is TRBV4-1, the J call TRBJ1-6; unclear D gene. V was pared by 1 base and J by 5 bases, with 9 bases between. In germline, CDR1 is MGHRA, CDR2 YSYEKL. The CDR3 covers 15 residues. The CDR3 sequence is CASSQGTNNNSPLHF. The CDR3 DNA follows: TGCGCCAGCAGCCAAGGGACGAATAATAATTCACCCCTCCACTTT.

This clonotype was seen only a few times. The chain recombines TRBV28 with TRBJ1-2; no reliable D call. The germline CDR1 and CDR2 sequences are MDHEN and SYDVKM. Deletions cut 6 bases from V and 4 bases from J, with 12 bases between. This CDR3 is 13 amino acids long. The chain's CDR3 is CASSQTLFYGYTF. CDR3 nucleotide sequence: TGTGCCAGCAGCCAAACACTCTTCTATGGCTACACCTTC.

Remarks on this clonotype: A much more abundant neighbour one base away suggests this may be a read error. The chain carries TRBV10-3 and TRBJ1-2; D gene ambiguous. There are 13 residues in the CDR3. Germline CDR1 reads ENHRY; CDR2 reads SYGVKD. Trimming left V 10 bases short and J 5 bases short, with 17 bases between. The CDR3 is CATPPENSYGYTF. The CDR3 nucleotides read TGTGCCACCCCCCCAGAGAATTCGTATGGCTACACCTTC.

Remarks on this clonotype: A much larger clone differs from this one at a single base, so this may be a read error. J is TRBJ2-3 and V is TRBV28; D is uncertain. Between the trimmed V and J ends, which lost 8 bases and 2 bases, there was a span of 20 bases. The CDR3 covers 16 residues. Germline V gene lookup returns CDR1 MDHEN and CDR2 SYDVKM. Here the CDR3 DNA reads TGTGCCAGCCCAGTCTGCCCCAGGACCTACACAGATACGCAGTATTTT. This sequence encodes CASPVCPRTYTDTQYF. The variable domain in full, completed from reference TRBV28 and TRBJ2-3, reads DVKVTQSSRYLVKRTGEKVFLECVQDMDHENMFWYRQDPGLGLRLIYFSYDVKMKEKGDIPEGYSVSREKKERFSLILESASTNQTSMYLCASPVCPRTYTDTQYFGPGTRLTVL.

In its sample, this clonotype was seen a few times. V is TRBV3-1 and J is TRBJ1-3, with D unresolved. In germline, CDR1 is LGHDT, CDR2 YNNKEL (reference sequence). The length of the CDR3 is 14 residues. The ends were cut back, 3 bases at V and 2 bases at J, with 8 bases in the middle. As DNA, the CDR3 is TGTGCCAGCAGCCAGGGGTTAGCTGGAAACACCATATATTTT. It specifies CASSQGLAGNTIYF.

The chain employs TRBV7-9 and TRBJ2-7; D may match TRBD1 or TRBD2 (5 bases each). Trimming stripped 8 bases from V and 6 bases from J, with 20 bases between. Germline V gene lookup returns CDR1 SEHNR and CDR2 FQNEAQ (reference sequence). This CDR3 has 14 residues. In nucleotides, the CDR3 is TGTGCCAGCCTCGGGACCGCAAGCCCCTGCGAGCAGTACTTC. Translated, it gives CASLGTASPCEQYF.

As regards this clonotype: A single base separates this from a much larger clone, so it may be a read error. The conserved closing phenylalanine or tryptophan is absent in this CDR3, likely reflecting a read error. The chain combines TRBV2 with TRBJ1-5; 7 bases align to TRBD1. The V gene's germline CDR1 is SNHLY and CDR2 FYNNEI. V gave up 11 bases and J gave up 4 bases; unmatched junction bases: 11. The CDR3 has 14 amino acids. Here the CDR3 DNA reads TGTGCCGTACAGGGTGACAGGGTAAATCAGCCCCAGCATTCT. It yields the protein CAVQGDRVNQPQHS.

The table lists this clonotype with many counts. The chain is built from TRBV7-2 and TRBJ2-3; tentatively, D is TRBD2 (5 bases). Per germline, CDR1 SGHTA and CDR2 FQGNSA. V was pared by 5 bases and J by 5 bases, with 26 bases between. The CDR3 runs 18 residues. In nucleotides, the CDR3 is TGTGCCAGCAGCCTACTGCGGGTTCCTTGGCCGGTGGGAGATACGCAGTATTTT. Translating it yields CASSLLRVPWPVGDTQYF. Variable domain in full (rest from reference TRBV7-2 and TRBJ2-3): GAGVSQSPSNKVTEKGKDVELRCDPISGHTALYWYRQSLGQGLEFLIYFQGNSAPDKSGLPSDRFSAERTGGSVSTLTIQRTQQEDSAVYLCASSLLRVPWPVGDTQYFGPGTRLTVL.

Of note for this clonotype: At one end the junction does not follow the germline gene, possibly because of a read error. The chain has TRBV20-1 and TRBJ1-1; D is ambiguous. This CDR3 is built from 11 residues. CDR1 is DFQATT and CDR2 is SNEGSKA in the germline V gene (reference sequence). The CDR3 DNA sequence: TGCAGTGCAAGAGGGCCCACTGAAGCTTTCTTT. This encodes CSARGPTEAFF.

The sample holds a few counts of this clonotype. V gene TRBV7-9 combines with J gene TRBJ2-6; D tentatively reads TRBD1 or TRBD2 (5 bases each). The V gene's germline CDR1 is SEHNR and CDR2 FQNEAQ (reference sequence). Trimming stripped 1 base from V and 2 bases from J, with 12 bases between. The CDR3 length is 17 residues. The CDR3 is CASSLVGGRAGANVLTF. Written as DNA, the CDR3 is TGTGCCAGCAGCTTAGTTGGGGGAAGAGCTGGGGCCAACGTCCTGACTTTC.

This clonotype was picked up many times. The chain carries TRBV20-1 and TRBJ2-7; maybe TRBD2 (6 bases). CDR3 length equals 15 residues. Germline values: CDR1 DFQATT, CDR2 SNEGSKA (reference sequence). V lost 4 bases to trimming and J lost 2 bases, with 18 bases between them. CDR3 in amino acids: CSATTRSSVTYEQYF. The CDR3 DNA reads as TGCAGTGCTACGACGCGGTCTAGCGTGACCTACGAGCAGTACTTC.

This clonotype was counted at least ten times. The J gene is TRBJ2-7, the V gene TRBV4-1; maybe TRBD1 (5 bases). This CDR3 region has 14 residues. Germline lookup yields CDR1 MGHRA and CDR2 YSYEKL. V dropped 1 base and J dropped 1 base, with 8 bases sitting between them. CDR3 in amino acids: CASSQGSGSYEQYF. DNA for the CDR3: TGCGCCAGCAGCCAAGGGTCAGGGTCCTACGAGCAGTACTTC.

Here the CDR3 DNA reads TGTGCCACCCGGACTCTTTCGAGCTCCTACAATGAGCAGTTCTTC. Translation gives CATRTLSSSYNEQFF. The chain is built from TRBV28 and TRBJ2-1; perhaps TRBD2 as D (5 bases). The germline gives CDR1 MDHEN, CDR2 SYDVKM. Trimming pared 10 bases from V and 0 bases from J, leaving 16 bases between. CDR3 size: 15 residues.

CDR3 in amino acids: CASSQDMEYPSYEQYF. The CDR3 DNA sequence: TGCGCCAGCAGCCAAGATATGGAATACCCCTCCTACGAGCAGTACTTC. This chain joins TRBV4-1 and TRBJ2-7; D ambiguous. This CDR3 has 16 residues. V lost 0 bases, J lost 0 bases, and 12 bases lay in between. The germline gives CDR1 MGHRA, CDR2 YSYEKL.

At least ten counts were recorded for this clonotype. V usage is TRBV19 and J usage is TRBJ2-2; D gene unclear. The V gene's germline CDR1 is LNHDA and CDR2 SQIVND (reference sequence). The CDR3 contains 16 residues. V lost 6 bases and J 0 bases, leaving 14 bases between the germline ends. CDR3 DNA: TGTGCCAGTAGCCGAAGGGATTGGGCGAACACCGGGGAGCTGTTTTTT. This translates into CASSRRDWANTGELFF.

This chain connects TRBV9 to TRBJ1-3; TRBD1 might be the D (6 bases). V was cut by 2 bases and J by 4 bases, with 13 bases left in between. CDR1 SGDLS and CDR2 YYNGEE come from the germline V gene. CDR3 length equals 15 residues. DNA for the CDR3: TGTGCCAGCAGCGTCGGGGGGGCGAGCGGAAACACCATATATTTT. Residues: CASSVGGASGNTIYF.

This clonotype showed up many times. V and J are TRBV2 and TRBJ2-3, with D unresolved. This CDR3 spans 15 amino acids. V lost 4 bases to trimming and J lost 2 bases, with 13 bases between them. Germline loops: CDR1 SNHLY, CDR2 FYNNEI. The CDR3 region is CASSVVRIYTDTQYF. For the CDR3, the DNA is TGTGCCAGCAGTGTTGTGCGGATCTACACAGATACGCAGTATTTT.

This clonotype was observed a few times. CDR3 region: CASRRGYGANVLTF. CDR3 DNA: TGTGCCAGCCGCCGTGGGTACGGGGCCAACGTCCTGACTTTC. This chain connects TRBV5-5 to TRBJ2-6; the D is unclear. Germline V gene lookup returns CDR1 SGHKS and CDR2 YYEKEE (reference sequence). The CDR3 covers 14 residues. Deletions cut 7 bases from V and 4 bases from J, with 12 bases between.

This clonotype was recorded many times. The chain joins TRBV28 to TRBJ1-3; 10 bases align to TRBD1. This CDR3 is 14 amino acids long. Germline loops: CDR1 MDHEN, CDR2 SYDVKM. The ends lost 6 bases at V and 6 bases at J; junction bases unmatched: 5. CDR3 in DNA: TGTGCCAGCAGCCCGGGACAGGGGTTAAACACCATATATTTT. Its translation: CASSPGQGLNTIYF.

This clonotype was detected ten times or more. This chain uses TRBV28 with TRBJ2-7, with TRBD1 as a possible D gene (5 bases). V lost 4 bases, J lost 5 bases, and 6 bases lay in between. The germline CDR1 and CDR2 sequences are MDHEN and SYDVKM. The length of the CDR3 is 11 residues. In nucleotides, the CDR3 is TGTGCCAGCAGTTCCAGGGACGAGCAGTACTTC. Residues: CASSSRDEQYF.

Ten or more counts support this clonotype. The gene calls are TRBV7-9 and TRBJ2-1; D not certain. Looked up from germline, CDR1 is SEHNR and CDR2 is FQNEAQ (reference sequence). CDR3 size: 12 residues. V dropped 3 bases and J dropped 8 bases, with 8 bases sitting between them. CDR3 protein: CASSFPFDEQFF. CDR3 DNA: TGTGCCAGCAGCTTTCCATTCGATGAGCAGTTCTTC.